This passage covers 20 T cell receptor beta chains from one sample sequenced in a study of CD8+CD57+ T cells in acquired aplastic anemia. Genomic DNA acted as the template from which TCR beta VDJ combination and CDR3 sequence profiling were carried out. Via MiXCR, TCRdb re-called the reads, giving one row per CDR3 protein. Here the sample spans around 130,000 distinct CDR3 sequences, 48% being singletons. Source material: sorted CD4+, CD8+, or CD8+CD57+ T cells (not recorded which) from PBMCs. The receptor source for this set is a human donor in good health, serving as a control.

In the case of this clonotype: A single base separates this from a much larger clone, so it may be a read error. The chain links TRBV5-5 to TRBJ1-1; D possibly corresponds to TRBD1 (6 bases). This CDR3 contains 14 residues. CDR1 SGHKS and CDR2 YYEKEE come from the germline V gene (reference sequence). DNA for the CDR3: TGCGCCAGCAGCCCGAACGCCAGGGGCGCTGAAGCTTTCTTT. Translation: CASSPNARGAEAFF.

Ten or more counts support this clonotype. The chain joins TRBV20-1 to TRBJ2-6, with a tentative D call TRBD1 (6 bases). V gave up 6 bases and J gave up 0 bases, with 18 bases separating them. The CDR3 is made up of 17 amino acids. Per the germline V gene, CDR1 is DFQATT and CDR2 is SNEGSKA (reference sequence). The CDR3 sequence is CSATPGHTTSGANVLTF. The CDR3 bases are TGCAGTGCAACCCCGGGACACACTACCTCTGGGGCCAACGTCCTGACTTTC.

This sequence joins TRBV29-1 and TRBJ1-1; D is undetermined. Germline CDR1 reads SQVTM; CDR2 reads ANQGSEA. CDR3 length: 14 amino acids. With 0 bases removed from V and 4 bases from J, the gap between germline ends came to 12 bases. The CDR3 reads CSVEDWARPTEAFF. The CDR3 region has the DNA TGCAGCGTTGAAGATTGGGCCCGTCCCACTGAAGCTTTCTTT.

Only a few counts were recorded for this clonotype. The gene calls are TRBV2 and TRBJ1-4, with a tentative D call TRBD1 (5 bases). This CDR3 comprises 15 residues. The V end was cut by 2 bases, the J end by 7 bases, with 14 bases between. Germline CDR1 reads SNHLY; CDR2 reads FYNNEI. The CDR3 DNA is TGTGCCAGCAGTGAAACAGGCGGGTTGGGTGAAAAACTGTTTTTT. Its protein product is CASSETGGLGEKLFF.

This clonotype was recorded at least ten times. The chain combines TRBV19 with TRBJ1-2; D is undetermined. Germline CDR1 reads LNHDA; CDR2 reads SQIVND (reference sequence). The CDR3 covers 15 residues. Trimming took 3 bases from V and 0 from J, leaving 11 bases between them. The CDR3 protein is CASSISSPPNYGYTF. The CDR3 DNA is TGTGCCAGTAGTATCTCCAGCCCCCCTAACTATGGCTACACCTTC.

This clonotype was seen at least ten times. The chain uses TRBV5-6 and TRBJ2-5, with 7 bases lining up with TRBD1. Germline V CDR1 and CDR2: SGHDT, YYEEEE. This CDR3 spans 15 amino acids. V lost 5 bases, J lost 3 bases, and 10 bases stayed unmatched. The DNA of the CDR3 is TGTGCCAGCAGTTCCCAGGGGGAACTTAAAGAGACCCAGTACTTC. Protein sequence: CASSSQGELKETQYF.

This chain uses TRBV12-3 or TRBV12-4 with TRBJ2-3; D is ambiguous. CDR3 size: 13 residues. The V end was cut by 2 bases, the J end by 8 bases, with 11 bases between. In nucleotides, the CDR3 is TGTGCCAGCAGTTTATTATCCGCAGGTACGCAGTATTTT. It yields the protein CASSLLSAGTQYF.

The genes are TRBV29-1 and TRBJ2-7; the D gene is possibly TRBD2 (5 bases). The CDR3 is 13 residues long. Between the trimmed V and J ends, which lost 5 bases and 0 bases, there was a span of 11 bases. Germline CDR1 is SQVTM and CDR2 is ANQGSEA. The CDR3 protein is CSVRTGDSYEQYF. Here the CDR3 DNA reads TGCAGCGTTCGGACCGGGGACTCCTACGAGCAGTACTTC.

V usage is TRBV15 and J usage is TRBJ1-2; D gene ambiguous. V dropped 0 bases and J dropped 5 bases, with 16 bases sitting between them. Germline CDR1 reads LNHNV; CDR2 reads YYDKDF (reference sequence). The CDR3 covers 16 residues. The CDR3 DNA is TGTGCCACCAGCAGAGACCGGATGTTATCAGATTATGGCTACACCTTC. It specifies CATSRDRMLSDYGYTF.

This clonotype was seen only a few times. The rearrangement links TRBV15 to TRBJ2-1; 9 bases fit TRBD2. V lost 1 base to trimming and J lost 9 bases; unmatched junction nucleotides: 7. Per the germline V gene, CDR1 is LNHNV and CDR2 is YYDKDF (reference sequence). The length of the CDR3 is 15 residues. CDR3 loop: CATSRGAGGSLEQFF. The CDR3 DNA sequence: TGTGCCACCAGCAGAGGGGCGGGGGGGTCTCTTGAGCAGTTCTTC.

The J gene is TRBJ2-6, the V gene TRBV15, with D perhaps TRBD1 (6 bases). The V gene lost 5 bases and the J gene lost 2 bases, with 10 bases spanning the gap. Germline V lookup: CDR1 LNHNV, CDR2 YYDKDF (reference sequence). This CDR3 contains 15 residues. For the CDR3, the DNA is TGTGCCACCAGCGCCAGGGGAACTGGGGCCAACGTCCTGACTTTC. Translated: CATSARGTGANVLTF.

This clonotype has at least ten counts. This chain uses TRBV7-8 with TRBJ1-5; D is unclear. The germline V gene has CDR1 SGHVS and CDR2 FQNEAQ. The CDR3 length is 12 residues. Trimming cost V 5 bases and J 0 bases, with 2 bases left between them. This CDR3 reads CASSHSNQPQHF. CDR3 nucleotide sequence: TGTGCCAGCAGCCATAGCAATCAGCCCCAGCATTTT.

This clonotype was observed many times. This chain links TRBV6-1 with TRBJ1-2; tentatively, D is TRBD1 (5 bases). Germline-derived CDR1 and CDR2 are MNHNS and SASEGT. CDR3 length: 17 amino acids. The V end lost 6 bases, the J end lost 7 bases, and 27 bases lay between the germline ends. The CDR3 DNA follows: TGTGCCAGCAGCCTCAAGGGACGTAAAAGTTCCATTCTTGGCTACACCTTC. Its translation is CASSLKGRKSSILGYTF.

This clonotype appeared a single time. The V gene is TRBV2, the J gene TRBJ2-3; 12 bases line up with TRBD2. Germline CDR1 is SNHLY and CDR2 is FYNNEI. The CDR3 is 17 amino acids. The V and J ends lost 5 bases and 5 bases, in that order; junction bases with no gene match: 11. The CDR3 DNA follows: TGTGCCAGCAGTCACCCGGGACTAGCGGGCGCTCGAGATACGCAGTATTTT. Protein: CASSHPGLAGARDTQYF.

The rearrangement uses TRBV7-9 and TRBJ2-5; tentative D call: TRBD2 (6 bases). V gave up 8 bases and J gave up 4 bases, with 8 bases separating them. Germline V gene lookup returns CDR1 SEHNR and CDR2 FQNEAQ (reference sequence). The CDR3 has 11 residues. CDR3 residues: CASGGIETQYF. In DNA form, the CDR3 reads TGTGCCAGCGGGGGGATAGAGACCCAGTACTTC. Drawing the rest from reference TRBV7-9 and TRBJ2-5, the complete variable domain is DTGVSQNPRHKITKRGQNVTFRCDPISEHNRLYWYRQTLGQGPEFLTYFQNEAQLEKSRLLSDRFSAERPKGSFSTLEIQRTEQGDSAMYLCASGGIETQYFGPGTRLLVL.

This clonotype showed up many times. The rearrangement uses TRBV9 and TRBJ2-2, with D uncertain. V lost 2 bases and J lost 5, with 13 bases in between. CDR3 length: 15 residues. Looked up from germline, CDR1 is SGDLS and CDR2 is YYNGEE. As DNA, the CDR3 is TGTGCCAGCAGCGTCAGCTCCCGTGAGACCGGGGAGCTGTTTTTT. It encodes CASSVSSRETGELFF.

This clonotype came up many times. This chain links TRBV5-8 with TRBJ2-6; D is possibly TRBD1 (6 bases). V lost 1 base and J lost 2, with 16 bases in between. Germline CDR1 and CDR2: SGHTS and YDEGEE. This CDR3 has 18 amino acids. The CDR3 is CASSLTFDRWAGANVLTF. In DNA form, the CDR3 reads TGTGCCAGCAGCTTGACGTTCGACAGGTGGGCTGGGGCCAACGTCCTGACTTTC.

This clonotype was observed at least ten times. The chain combines TRBV12-3 or TRBV12-4 with TRBJ2-1; the match to TRBD1 covers 7 bases. This CDR3 comprises 17 residues. V dropped 5 bases and J dropped 3; count of bases not matched to a gene: 13. CDR3 in DNA: TGTGCCAGCAGTGTATCGGACAGGCAGTTTGACTACAATGAGCAGTTCTTC. This translates into CASSVSDRQFDYNEQFF.

The gene calls are TRBV7-2 and TRBJ1-1; TRBD1 matches at 7 bases. V trimming: 3 bases; J trimming: 10 bases; junction bases outside the gene matches: 8. Per germline, CDR1 SGHTA and CDR2 FQGNSA. This CDR3 is built from 13 residues. CDR3 bases: TGTGCCAGCAGCTTTGACAGGGACCAAGGAGCTTTCTTT. Amino acid sequence: CASSFDRDQGAFF. The full variable domain, completed using reference TRBV7-2 and TRBJ1-1, is GAGVSQSPSNKVTEKGKDVELRCDPISGHTALYWYRQSLGQGLEFLIYFQGNSAPDKSGLPSDRFSAERTGGSVSTLTIQRTQQEDSAVYLCASSFDRDQGAFFGQGTRLTVV.

This clonotype was observed a handful of times. The rearrangement uses TRBV7-8 and TRBJ1-2, with TRBD1 as a possible D gene (6 bases). Germline V CDR1 and CDR2: SGHVS, FQNEAQ. The CDR3 contains 13 residues. Trimming left V 5 bases short and J 5 bases short, with 12 bases between. CDR3 DNA: TGTGCCAGCAGCCCGACCAGGGGTTATGGCTACACCTTC. It is translated as CASSPTRGYGYTF. The variable domain in full, completed from reference TRBV7-8 and TRBJ1-2, reads GAGVSQSPRYKVAKRGQDVALRCDPISGHVSLFWYQQALGQGPEFLTYFQNEAQLDKSGLPSDRFFAERPEGSVSTLKIQRTQQEDSAVYLCASSPTRGYGYTFGSGTRLTVV.